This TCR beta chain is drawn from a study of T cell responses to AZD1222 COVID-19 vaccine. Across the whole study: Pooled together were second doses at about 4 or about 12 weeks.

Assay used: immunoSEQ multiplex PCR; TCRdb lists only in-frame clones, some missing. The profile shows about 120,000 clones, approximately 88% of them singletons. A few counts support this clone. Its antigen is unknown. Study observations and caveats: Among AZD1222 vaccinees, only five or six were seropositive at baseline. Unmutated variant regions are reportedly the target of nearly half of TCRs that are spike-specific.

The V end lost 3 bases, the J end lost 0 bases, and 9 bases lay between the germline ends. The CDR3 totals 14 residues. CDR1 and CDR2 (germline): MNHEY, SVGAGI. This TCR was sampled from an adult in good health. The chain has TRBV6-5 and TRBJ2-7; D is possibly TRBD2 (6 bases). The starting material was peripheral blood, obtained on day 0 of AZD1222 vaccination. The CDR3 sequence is CASSYWGVSYEQYF. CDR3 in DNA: TGTGCCAGCAGTTATTGGGGGGTCTCCTACGAGCAGTACTTC.